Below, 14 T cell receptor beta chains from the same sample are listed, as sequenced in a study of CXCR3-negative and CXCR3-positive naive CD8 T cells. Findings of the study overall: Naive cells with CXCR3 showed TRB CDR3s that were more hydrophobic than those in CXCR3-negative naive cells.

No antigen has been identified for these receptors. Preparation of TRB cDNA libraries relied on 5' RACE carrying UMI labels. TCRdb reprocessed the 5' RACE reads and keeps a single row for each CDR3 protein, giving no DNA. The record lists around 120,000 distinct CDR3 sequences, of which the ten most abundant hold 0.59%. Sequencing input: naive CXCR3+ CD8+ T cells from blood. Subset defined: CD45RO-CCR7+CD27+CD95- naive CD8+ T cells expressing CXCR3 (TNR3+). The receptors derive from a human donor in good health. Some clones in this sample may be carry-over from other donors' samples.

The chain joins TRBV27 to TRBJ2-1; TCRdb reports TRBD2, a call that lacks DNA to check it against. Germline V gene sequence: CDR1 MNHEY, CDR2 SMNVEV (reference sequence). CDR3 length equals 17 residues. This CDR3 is CASSSSPLAEGDNEQFF.

The CDR3 loop is CASSPPRRGWETQYF. The J gene is TRBJ2-5, the V gene TRBV23-1; the D gene TCRdb calls, TRBD1, cannot be checked with no DNA. TRBV23-1 is treated as an ORF (open reading frame) with a function not yet certain. There are 15 residues in the CDR3.

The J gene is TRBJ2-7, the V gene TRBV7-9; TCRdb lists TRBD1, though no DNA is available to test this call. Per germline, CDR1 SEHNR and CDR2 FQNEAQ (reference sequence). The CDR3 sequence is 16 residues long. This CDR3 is CASSPLPGQGPYEQYF.

The CDR3 here is CASSPRGGGVNTEAFF. This rearrangement joins TRBV7-9 to TRBJ1-1. The germline CDR1 and CDR2 sequences are SEHNR and FQNEAQ (reference sequence). There are 16 residues in the CDR3.

This CDR3 is CSAVTQGYGYTF. The rearrangement uses TRBV29-1 and TRBJ1-2; no DNA is available, so the TRBD1 call from TCRdb remains unchecked. The CDR3 extends over 12 amino acids. Germline V lookup: CDR1 SQVTM, CDR2 ANQGSEA.

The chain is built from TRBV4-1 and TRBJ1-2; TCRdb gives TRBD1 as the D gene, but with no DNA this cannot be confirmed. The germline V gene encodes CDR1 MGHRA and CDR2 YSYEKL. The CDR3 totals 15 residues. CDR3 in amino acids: CASSQPGQSNYGYTF.

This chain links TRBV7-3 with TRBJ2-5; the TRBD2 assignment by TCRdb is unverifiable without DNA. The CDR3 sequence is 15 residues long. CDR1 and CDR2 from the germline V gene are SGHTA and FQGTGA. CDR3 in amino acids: CASSSVAGVGETQYF.

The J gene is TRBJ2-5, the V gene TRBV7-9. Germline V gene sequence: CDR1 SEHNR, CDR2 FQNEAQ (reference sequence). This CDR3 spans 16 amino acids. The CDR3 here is CASSRESDGLQETQYF.

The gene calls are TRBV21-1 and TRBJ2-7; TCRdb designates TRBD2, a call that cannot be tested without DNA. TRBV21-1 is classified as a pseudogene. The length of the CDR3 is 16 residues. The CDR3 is CASSKRWGRVSYEQYF.

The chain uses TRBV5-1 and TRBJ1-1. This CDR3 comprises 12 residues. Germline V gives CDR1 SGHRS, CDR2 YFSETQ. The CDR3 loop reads CASSLGATEAFF.

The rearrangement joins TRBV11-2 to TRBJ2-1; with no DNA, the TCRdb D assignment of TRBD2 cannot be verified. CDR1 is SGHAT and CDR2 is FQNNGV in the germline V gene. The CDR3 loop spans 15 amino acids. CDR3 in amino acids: CASSSGLPPYNEQFF.

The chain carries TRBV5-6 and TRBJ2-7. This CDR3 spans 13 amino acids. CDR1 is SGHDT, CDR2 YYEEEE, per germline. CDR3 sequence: CASSFSNLYEQYF.

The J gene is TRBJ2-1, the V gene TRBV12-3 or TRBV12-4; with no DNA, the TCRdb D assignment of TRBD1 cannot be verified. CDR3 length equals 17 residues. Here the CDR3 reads CASSPDRGGTTGDEQFF.

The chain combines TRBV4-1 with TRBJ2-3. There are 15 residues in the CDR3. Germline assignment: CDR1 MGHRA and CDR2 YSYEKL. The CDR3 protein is CASSPTPLGVDTQYF.